This T cell receptor beta chain was captured by sequencing in a study of regulatory T cells in long-lasting Graves disease. Library construction for TCR beta used iRepertoire HTBI primers and Arm-PCR of CDR3 regions. TCRdb processed the multiplex PCR reads anew with MiXCR; each CDR3 protein has one entry. There are about 470,000 distinct CDR3 sequences in the sample; 20% to 25% occur only once, and about 7% lies in the top ten. As regards this clonotype: What it binds is unknown.

Indicated time point: persistent/refractory GD, antithyroid drugs over 5 years with positive TRAb. Scientists built the TCR library using RNA that was extracted from PBMCs. V gave up 0 bases and J gave up 5 bases, with 13 bases separating them. The CDR3 runs 14 residues. The germline V gene has CDR1 DFQATT and CDR2 SNEGSKA (reference sequence). Study findings and constraints: When disease was persistent, TRBV28, TRBJ1-2 and TRBJ2-5 were the favored segments. Accuracy was possibly reduced by small sample size.

The sequence was obtained from a female donor with Graves disease. Here the sequenced sample was peripheral blood mononuclear cells (PBMCs), taken when the disease was refractory, from a patient treated with antithyroid drugs. The V and J genes are TRBV20-1 and TRBJ2-5; D uncertain. The CDR3 region has the DNA TGCAGTGCTAGAGATCGGGTGGAATGGGAGACCCAGTACTTC. Encoded protein: CSARDRVEWETQYF.